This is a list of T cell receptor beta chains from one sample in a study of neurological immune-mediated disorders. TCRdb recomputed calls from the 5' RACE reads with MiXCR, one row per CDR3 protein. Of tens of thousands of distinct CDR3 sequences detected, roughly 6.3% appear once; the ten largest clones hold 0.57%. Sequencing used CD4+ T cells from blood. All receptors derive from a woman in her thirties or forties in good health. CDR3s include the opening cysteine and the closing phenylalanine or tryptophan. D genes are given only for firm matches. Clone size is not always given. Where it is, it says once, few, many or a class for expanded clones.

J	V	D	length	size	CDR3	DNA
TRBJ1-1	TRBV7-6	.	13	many	CASSLQVYTEAFF	TGTGCCAGCAGCTTACAGGTCTATACTGAAGCTTTCTTT
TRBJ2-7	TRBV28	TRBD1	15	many	CASGRGGQGAREQYF	TGTGCCAGCGGCCGGGGGGGACAGGGGGCTCGAGAGCAGTACTTC
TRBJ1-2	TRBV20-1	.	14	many	CSVQGGGTNYGYTF	TGCAGTGTCCAGGGTGGGGGCACTAACTATGGCTACACCTTC
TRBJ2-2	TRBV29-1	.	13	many	CSVRASNTGELFF	TGCAGCGTTCGGGCTAGCAACACCGGGGAGCTGTTTTTT
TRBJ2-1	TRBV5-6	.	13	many	CASSLDRYNEQFF	TGTGCCAGCAGCTTGGACAGGTACAATGAGCAGTTCTTC
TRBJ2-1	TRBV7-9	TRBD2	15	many	CASSLDTSGYNEQFF	TGTGCCAGCAGCTTAGACACTAGCGGTTACAATGAGCAGTTCTTC
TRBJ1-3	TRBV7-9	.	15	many	CASSLGRDSGNTIYF	TGTGCCAGCAGCTTAGGTAGAGACTCTGGAAACACCATATATTTT
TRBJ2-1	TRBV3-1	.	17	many	CASSQVRAASSYNEQFF	TGTGCCAGCAGCCAAGTTCGGGCGGCGAGCTCCTACAATGAGCAGTTCTTC
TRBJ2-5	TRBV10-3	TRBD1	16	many	CAISEPPGQQQETQYF	TGTGCCATCAGTGAGCCCCCGGGACAGCAACAAGAGACCCAGTACTTC
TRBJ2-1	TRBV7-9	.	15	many	CASSLGPGTDNEQFF	TGTGCCAGCAGCTTAGGGCCCGGTACGGACAATGAGCAGTTCTTC
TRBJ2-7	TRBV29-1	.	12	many	CSVEWGTYEQYF	TGCAGCGTCGAGTGGGGGACCTACGAGCAGTACTTC
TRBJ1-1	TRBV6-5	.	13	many	CASSNDLGLEAFF	TGTGCCAGCAGTAATGATTTAGGCCTTGAAGCTTTCTTT
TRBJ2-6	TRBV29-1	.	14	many	CSVGVNFGANVLTF	TGCAGCGTTGGGGTCAACTTTGGGGCCAACGTCCTGACTTTC
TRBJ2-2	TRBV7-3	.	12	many	CASSQFTGELFF	TGTGCCAGCAGCCAATTCACCGGGGAGCTGTTTTTT
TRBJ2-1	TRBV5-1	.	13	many	CASSLGRIGEQFF	TGCGCCAGCAGCTTGGGGCGGATTGGTGAGCAGTTCTTC
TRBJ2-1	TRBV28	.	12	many	CASTADTDEQFF	TGTGCCAGCACCGCCGACACCGATGAGCAGTTCTTC
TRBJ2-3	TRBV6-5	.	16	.	CASSAGTGTSTDTQYF	TGTGCCAGCAGCGCGGGGACGGGAACTAGCACAGATACGCAGTATTTT
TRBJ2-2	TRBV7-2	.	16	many	CASSPRWQSNTGELFF	TGTGCCAGCAGCCCAAGGTGGCAGAGCAACACCGGGGAGCTGTTTTTT